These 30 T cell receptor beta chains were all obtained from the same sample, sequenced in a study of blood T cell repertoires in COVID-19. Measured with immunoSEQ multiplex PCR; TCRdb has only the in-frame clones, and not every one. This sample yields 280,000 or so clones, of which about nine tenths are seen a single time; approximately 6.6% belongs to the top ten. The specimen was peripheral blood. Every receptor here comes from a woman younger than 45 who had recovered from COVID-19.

This CDR3 reads CASSPLGQGEKLFF. In nucleotides, the CDR3 is TGTGCCAGCAGCCCTTTGGGACAGGGGGAGAAACTGTTTTTT. The rearrangement links TRBV7-8 to TRBJ1-4; TRBD1 aligns across 11 bases. CDR3 size: 14 residues. CDR1 and CDR2 from the germline V gene are SGHVS and FQNEAQ. Unmatched junction bases numbered 7, after V lost 5 bases and J lost 11 bases.

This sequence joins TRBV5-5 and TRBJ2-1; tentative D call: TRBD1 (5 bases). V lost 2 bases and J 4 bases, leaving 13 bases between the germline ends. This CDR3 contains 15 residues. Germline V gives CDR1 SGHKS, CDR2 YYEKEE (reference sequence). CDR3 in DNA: TGTGCCAGCAGCTTCCATAATGACAGATACAATGAGCAGTTCTTC. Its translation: CASSFHNDRYNEQFF.

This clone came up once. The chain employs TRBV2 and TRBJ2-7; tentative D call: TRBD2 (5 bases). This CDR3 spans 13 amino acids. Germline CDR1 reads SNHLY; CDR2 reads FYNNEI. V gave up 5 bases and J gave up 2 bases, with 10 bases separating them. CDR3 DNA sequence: TGTGCCAGCAGTTCCGGGAAAACCTACGAGCAGTACTTC. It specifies CASSSGKTYEQYF.

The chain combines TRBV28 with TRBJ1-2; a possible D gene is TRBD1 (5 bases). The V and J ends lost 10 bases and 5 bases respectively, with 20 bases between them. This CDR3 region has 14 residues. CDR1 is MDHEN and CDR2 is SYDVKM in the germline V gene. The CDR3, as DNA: TGTGCCACTGGGGGGGAAAGGGGAAATTATGGCTACACCTTC. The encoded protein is CATGGERGNYGYTF.

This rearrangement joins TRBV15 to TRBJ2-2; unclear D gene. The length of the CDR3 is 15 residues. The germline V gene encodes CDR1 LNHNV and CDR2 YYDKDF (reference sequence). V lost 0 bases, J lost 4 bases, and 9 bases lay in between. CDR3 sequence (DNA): TGTGCCACCAGCAGAGAATTCCAGTTCACCGGGGAGCTGTTTTTT. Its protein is CATSREFQFTGELFF.

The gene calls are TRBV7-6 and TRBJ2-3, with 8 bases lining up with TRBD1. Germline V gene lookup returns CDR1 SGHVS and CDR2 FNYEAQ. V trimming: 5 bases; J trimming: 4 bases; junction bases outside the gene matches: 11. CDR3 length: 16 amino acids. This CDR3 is CASSAEDREFADTQYF. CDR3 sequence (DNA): TGTGCCAGCAGCGCCGAGGACAGGGAGTTTGCAGATACGCAGTATTTT.

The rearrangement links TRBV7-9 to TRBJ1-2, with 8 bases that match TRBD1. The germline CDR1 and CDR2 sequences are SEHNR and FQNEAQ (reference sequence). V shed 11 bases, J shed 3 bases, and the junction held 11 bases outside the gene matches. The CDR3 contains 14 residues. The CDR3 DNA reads TGTGCCGGGTACTCCCTGACAGGGGACTATGGCTACACCTTC. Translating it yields CAGYSLTGDYGYTF.

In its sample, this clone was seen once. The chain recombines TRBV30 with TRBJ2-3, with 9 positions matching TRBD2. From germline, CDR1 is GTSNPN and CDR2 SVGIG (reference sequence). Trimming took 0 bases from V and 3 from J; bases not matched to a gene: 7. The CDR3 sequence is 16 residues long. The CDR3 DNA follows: TGTGCCTGGAGTGTAGGGACTAGCTTGAGGACAGATACGCAGTATTTT. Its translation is CAWSVGTSLRTDTQYF.

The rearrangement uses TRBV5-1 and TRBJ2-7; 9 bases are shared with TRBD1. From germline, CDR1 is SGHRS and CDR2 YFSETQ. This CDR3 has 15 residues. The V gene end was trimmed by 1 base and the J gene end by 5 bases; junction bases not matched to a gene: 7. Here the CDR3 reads CASSLMGQGGHEQYF. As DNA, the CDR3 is TGCGCCAGCAGCTTGATGGGACAGGGAGGTCACGAGCAGTACTTC.

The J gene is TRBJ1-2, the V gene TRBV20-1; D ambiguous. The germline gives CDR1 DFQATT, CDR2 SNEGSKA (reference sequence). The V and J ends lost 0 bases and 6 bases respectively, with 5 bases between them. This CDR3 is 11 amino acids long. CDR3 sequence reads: CSARETHGYTF. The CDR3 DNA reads TGCAGTGCTAGAGAAACTCATGGCTACACCTTC.

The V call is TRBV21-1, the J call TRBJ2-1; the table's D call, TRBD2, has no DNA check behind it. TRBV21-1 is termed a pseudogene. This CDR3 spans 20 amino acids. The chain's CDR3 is CASSKVPGLVPRTTYNEQFF. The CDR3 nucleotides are TGTGCCAGCAGCAAAGTGCCCGGACTAGTCCCGCGGACTACTTACAATGAGCAGTTCTTC.

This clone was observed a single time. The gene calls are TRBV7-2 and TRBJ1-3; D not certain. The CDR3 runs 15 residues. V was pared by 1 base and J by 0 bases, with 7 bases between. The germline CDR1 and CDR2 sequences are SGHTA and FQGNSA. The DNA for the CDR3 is TGTGCCAGCAGCTTAGATTCTGTCTCTGGAAACACCATATATTTT. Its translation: CASSLDSVSGNTIYF.

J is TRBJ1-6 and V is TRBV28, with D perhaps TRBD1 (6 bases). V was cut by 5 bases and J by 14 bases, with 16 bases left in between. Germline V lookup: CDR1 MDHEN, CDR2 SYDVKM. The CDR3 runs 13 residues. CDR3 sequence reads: CASSPAGAPALHF. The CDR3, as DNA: TGTGCCAGCAGTCCTGCAGGGGCCCCGGCCCTCCACTTT. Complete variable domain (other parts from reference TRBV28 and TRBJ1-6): DVKVTQSSRYLVKRTGEKVFLECVQDMDHENMFWYRQDPGLGLRLIYFSYDVKMKEKGDIPEGYSVSREKKERFSLILESASTNQTSMYLCASSPAGAPALHFGNGTRLTVT.

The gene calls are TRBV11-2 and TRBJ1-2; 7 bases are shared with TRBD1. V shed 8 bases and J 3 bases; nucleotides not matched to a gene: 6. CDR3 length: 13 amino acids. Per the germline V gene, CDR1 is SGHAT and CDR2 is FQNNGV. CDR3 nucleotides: TGTGCCAGCTCGCCGGGACAGCACTATGGCTACACCTTC. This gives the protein CASSPGQHYGYTF.

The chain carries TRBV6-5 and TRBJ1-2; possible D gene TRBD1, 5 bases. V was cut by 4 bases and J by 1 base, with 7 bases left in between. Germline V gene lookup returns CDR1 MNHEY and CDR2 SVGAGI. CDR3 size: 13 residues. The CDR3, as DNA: TGTGCCAGCAGTTTGACAGTTAACTATGGCTACACCTTC. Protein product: CASSLTVNYGYTF.

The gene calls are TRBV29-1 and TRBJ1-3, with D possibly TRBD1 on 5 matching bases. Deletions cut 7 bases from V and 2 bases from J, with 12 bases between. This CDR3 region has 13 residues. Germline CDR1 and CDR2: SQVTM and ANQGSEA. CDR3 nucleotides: TGCAGCGGGCGAACGGGGGCTGGAAACACCATATATTTT. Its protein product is CSGRTGAGNTIYF. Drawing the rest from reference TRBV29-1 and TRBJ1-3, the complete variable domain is SAVISQKPSRDICQRGTSLTIQCQVDSQVTMMFWYRQQPGQSLTLIATANQGSEATYESGFVIDKFPISRPNLTFSTLTVSNMSPEDSSIYLCSGRTGAGNTIYFGEGSWLTVV.

In nucleotides, the CDR3 is TGTGCCAGTAGCAGGGACAGGGTCGATTCACCCCTCCACTTT. Amino acids: CASSRDRVDSPLHF. This chain uses TRBV19 with TRBJ1-6, with 9 positions matching TRBD1. Germline V gives CDR1 LNHDA, CDR2 SQIVND (reference sequence). Trimming cost V 6 bases and J 8 bases; bases outside gene matches: 5. The CDR3 is made up of 14 amino acids.

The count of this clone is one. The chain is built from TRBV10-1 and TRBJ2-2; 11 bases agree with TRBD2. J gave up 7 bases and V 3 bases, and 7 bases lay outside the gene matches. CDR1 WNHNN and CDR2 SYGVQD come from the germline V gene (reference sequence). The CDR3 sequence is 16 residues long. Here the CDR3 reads CASSDISGGAVGELFF. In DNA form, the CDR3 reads TGCGCCAGCAGTGATATTAGCGGGGGGGCGGTCGGGGAGCTGTTTTTT.

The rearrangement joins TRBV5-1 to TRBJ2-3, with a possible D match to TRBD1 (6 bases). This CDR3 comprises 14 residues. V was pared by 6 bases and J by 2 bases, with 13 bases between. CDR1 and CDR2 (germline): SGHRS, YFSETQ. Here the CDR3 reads CASTVDRHTDTQYF. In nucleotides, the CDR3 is TGCGCCAGCACCGTGGACAGACACACAGATACGCAGTATTTT.

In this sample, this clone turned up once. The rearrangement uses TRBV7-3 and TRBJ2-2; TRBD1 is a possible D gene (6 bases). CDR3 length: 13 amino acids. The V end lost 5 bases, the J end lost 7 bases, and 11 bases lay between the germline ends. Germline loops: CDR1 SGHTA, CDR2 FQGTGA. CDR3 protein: CASSPPGHGELFF. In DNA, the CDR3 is TGTGCCAGCAGCCCGCCGGGACACGGGGAGCTGTTTTTT. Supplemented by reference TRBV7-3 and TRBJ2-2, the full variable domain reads GAGVSQTPSNKVTEKGKYVELRCDPISGHTALYWYRQSLGQGPEFLIYFQGTGAADDSGLPNDRFFAVRPEGSVSTLKIQRTERGDSAVYLCASSPPGHGELFFGEGSRLTVL.

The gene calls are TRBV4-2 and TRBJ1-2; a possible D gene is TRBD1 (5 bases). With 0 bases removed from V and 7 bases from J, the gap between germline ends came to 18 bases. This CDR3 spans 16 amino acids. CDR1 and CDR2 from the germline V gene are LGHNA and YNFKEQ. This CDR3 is CASSQDLGGVSSGYTF. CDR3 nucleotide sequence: TGTGCCAGCAGCCAAGACCTCGGAGGGGTTTCGTCTGGCTACACCTTC.

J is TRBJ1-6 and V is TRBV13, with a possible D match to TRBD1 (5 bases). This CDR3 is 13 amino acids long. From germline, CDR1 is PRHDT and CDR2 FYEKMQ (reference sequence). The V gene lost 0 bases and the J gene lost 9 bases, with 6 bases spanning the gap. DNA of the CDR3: TGTGCCAGCAGCTTAGGCGGGGGTTCACCCCTCCACTTT. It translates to CASSLGGGSPLHF.

The CDR3 region is CASSRTGSSYEQYF. The CDR3 DNA sequence: TGTGCCAGTAGTCGGACAGGGAGCTCCTACGAGCAGTACTTC. The rearrangement links TRBV19 to TRBJ2-7; the match to TRBD1 covers 8 bases. V gave up 5 bases and J gave up 0 bases; unmatched junction bases: 3. Germline CDR1 LNHDA, CDR2 SQIVND (reference sequence). There are 14 residues in the CDR3.

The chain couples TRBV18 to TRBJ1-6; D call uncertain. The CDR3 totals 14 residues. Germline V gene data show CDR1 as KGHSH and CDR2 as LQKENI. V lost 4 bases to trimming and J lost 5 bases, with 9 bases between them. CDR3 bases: TGTGCCAGCTCACTTTACAGTAATAATTCACCCCTCCACTTT. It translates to CASSLYSNNSPLHF.

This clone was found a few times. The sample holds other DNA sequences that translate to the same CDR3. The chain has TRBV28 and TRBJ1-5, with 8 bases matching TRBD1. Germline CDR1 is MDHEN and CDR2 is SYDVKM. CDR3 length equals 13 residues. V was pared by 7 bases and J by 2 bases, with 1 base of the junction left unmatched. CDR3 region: CASNRGGNQPQHF. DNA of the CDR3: TGTGCCAGCAACAGGGGGGGCAATCAGCCCCAGCATTTT.

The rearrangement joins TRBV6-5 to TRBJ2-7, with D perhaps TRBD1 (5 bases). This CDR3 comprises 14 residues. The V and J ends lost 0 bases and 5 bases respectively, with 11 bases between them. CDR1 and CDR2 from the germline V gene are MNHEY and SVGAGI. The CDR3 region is CASSYSWQGDEQYF. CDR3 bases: TGTGCCAGCAGTTACTCGTGGCAGGGTGACGAGCAGTACTTC.

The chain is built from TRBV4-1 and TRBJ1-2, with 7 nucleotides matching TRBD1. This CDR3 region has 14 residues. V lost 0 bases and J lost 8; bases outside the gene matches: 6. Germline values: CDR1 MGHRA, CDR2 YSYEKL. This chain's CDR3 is CASSQDRTGEGYTF. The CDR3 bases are TGCGCCAGCAGCCAAGATCGAACAGGGGAGGGCTACACCTTC.

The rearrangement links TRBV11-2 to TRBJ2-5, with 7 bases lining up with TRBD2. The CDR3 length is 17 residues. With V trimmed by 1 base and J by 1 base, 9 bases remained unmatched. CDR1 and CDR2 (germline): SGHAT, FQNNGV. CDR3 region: CASSLGGGPLLQETQYF. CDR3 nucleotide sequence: TGTGCCAGCAGCTTAGGGGGGGGTCCGCTGCTCCAAGAGACCCAGTACTTC.

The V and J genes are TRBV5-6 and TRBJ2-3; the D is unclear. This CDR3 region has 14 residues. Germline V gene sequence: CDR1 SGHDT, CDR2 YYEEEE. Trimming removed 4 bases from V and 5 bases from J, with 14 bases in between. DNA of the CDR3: TGTGCCAGCAGCCCGAGACAACTTCGAGATACGCAGTATTTT. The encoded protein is CASSPRQLRDTQYF.

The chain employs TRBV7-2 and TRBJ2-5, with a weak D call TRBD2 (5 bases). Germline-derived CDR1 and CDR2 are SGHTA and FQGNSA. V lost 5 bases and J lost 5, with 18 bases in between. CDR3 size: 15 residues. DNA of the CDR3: TGTGCCAGCAGCCTCGGACGAATACAGCGGGAGACCCAGTACTTC. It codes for CASSLGRIQRETQYF.